These 17 T cell receptor beta chains originate from one sample sequenced in a study of blood T cell repertoires in COVID-19 (dated by TCRdb to 2018 to 2020). Receptors were amplified or captured by the immunoSEQ multiplex PCR assay. Imported from immuneACCESS, the table was reduced by TCRdb to in-frame sequences with V and J called. These copies leave out some clones; in studies compared against another copy, an unresolved V gene accounts for under half, and the cause of the remainder is not known. The sample data list some 250,000 clones, and 70% to 85% of these were observed just once. Approximately 15% of the sample is in the top ten clones. The specimen was PBMCs or T cells enriched from blood (not recorded which). The receptors shown here come from a man aged 35 to 55 who had recovered from COVID-19.

The chain has TRBV5-1 and TRBJ1-3; 7 bases map to TRBD1. Germline V gene sequence: CDR1 SGHRS, CDR2 YFSETQ. This CDR3 region has 15 residues. Trimming removed 4 bases from V and 4 bases from J; junction bases left unmatched: 8. The CDR3 region has the DNA TGCGCCAGCAGCGATGAGGGGGCTGCCGGAAACACCATATATTTT. Residues: CASSDEGAAGNTIYF.

V and J are TRBV3-1 (or the pseudogene TRBV3-2) and TRBJ1-6; D is unclear. From germline, CDR1 is LGHDT and CDR2 YNNKEL (reference sequence). Trimming shortened V by 2 bases and J by 7 bases, and 6 bases separated the two germline ends. The CDR3 contains 13 residues. The CDR3 nucleotides are TGTGCCAGCAGCCAAACAAAAAATTCACCCCTCCACTTT. Amino acid sequence: CASSQTKNSPLHF.

The chain links TRBV2 to TRBJ2-3; 9 nucleotides align to TRBD2. The junction had 6 bases not matched to a gene; V was cut back by 8 bases and J by 0 bases. The germline V gene encodes CDR1 SNHLY and CDR2 FYNNEI. The CDR3 loop spans 15 amino acids. In nucleotides, the CDR3 is TGTGCCAGCTGCCCTAGCGGGGTCAGCACAGATACGCAGTATTTT. It encodes CASCPSGVSTDTQYF.

The chain links TRBV6-2 or TRBV6-3 to TRBJ2-7; TRBD2 is a possible D gene (5 bases). Germline CDR1 is MNHEY and CDR2 is SVGEGT. The CDR3 runs to 15 residues. V was shortened by 6 bases and J by 0 bases, with 15 bases between the two germline ends. The CDR3 region is CASSDEGATSYEQYF. CDR3 DNA sequence: TGTGCCAGCAGCGACGAGGGTGCCACCTCCTACGAGCAGTACTTC.

The genes are TRBV12-3 or TRBV12-4 and TRBJ2-2, with D possibly matching TRBD2 (5 bases). The germline V and J ends were trimmed by 7 bases and 6 bases, with 12 bases remaining between them. The CDR3 has 13 residues. This CDR3 is CASTDELAGELFF. The CDR3 DNA sequence: TGTGCCAGCACCGATGAACTAGCCGGGGAGCTGTTTTTT.

The chain links TRBV28 to TRBJ1-4; 9 bases align to TRBD1. V trimming: 2 bases; J trimming: 8 bases; junction bases outside the gene matches: 6. CDR3 length equals 15 residues. Germline lookup yields CDR1 MDHEN and CDR2 SYDVKM. In DNA form, the CDR3 reads TGTGCCAGCAGTTTACCGGGACAGGGTGAAGAAAAACTGTTTTTT. Protein product: CASSLPGQGEEKLFF.

This chain connects TRBV7-3 to TRBJ1-2, with a possible D match to TRBD1 (5 bases). The CDR3 covers 13 residues. Germline V CDR1 and CDR2: SGHTA, FQGTGA. The germline V and J ends were trimmed by 5 bases and 8 bases, with 15 bases remaining between them. CDR3 amino acids: CASSRSRGEGYTF. The CDR3 nucleotides read TGTGCCAGCAGCCGTTCCCGGGGGGAAGGCTACACCTTC.

Comment on this clone: Other nucleotide sequences from this sample produce the same CDR3. The chain couples TRBV5-1 to TRBJ1-2; a weak D match, TRBD1 (5 bases). Trimming shortened V by 0 bases and J by 0 bases, and 6 bases separated the two germline ends. Germline-derived CDR1 and CDR2 are SGHRS and YFSETQ. This CDR3 region has 14 residues. CDR3 protein: CASSLGQSNYGYTF. The CDR3 nucleotides read TGCGCCAGCAGCTTGGGACAGTCTAACTATGGCTACACCTTC. Variable domain in full (rest from reference TRBV5-1 and TRBJ1-2): KAGVTQTPRYLIKTRGQQVTLSCSPISGHRSVSWYQQTPGQGLQFLFEYFSETQRNKGNFPGRFSGRQFSNSRSEMNVSTLELGDSALYLCASSLGQSNYGYTFGSGTRLTVV.

The chain combines TRBV2 with TRBJ2-5; 9 bases are shared with TRBD2. V lost 7 bases and J lost 5; bases outside the gene matches: 11. CDR1 is SNHLY, CDR2 FYNNEI, per germline. CDR3 length: 15 residues. The CDR3 DNA follows: TGTGCCAGCATCGCAAGGGCGGGAGGGCCGGAGACCCAGTACTTC. Translation gives CASIARAGGPETQYF.

This clone was picked up a small number of times. In nucleotides, the CDR3 is TGTGCCAGCAGCCAAGTTGGACAGGGAGCCTATGGCTACACCTTC. It translates to CASSQVGQGAYGYTF. The chain joins TRBV3-1 (or the pseudogene TRBV3-2) to TRBJ1-2; 8 nucleotides match TRBD1. The CDR3 has 15 residues. V lost 1 base to trimming and J lost 4 bases; unmatched junction nucleotides: 5. Germline assignment: CDR1 LGHDT and CDR2 YNNKEL (reference sequence).

The chain joins TRBV6-5 to TRBJ2-6; D gene unclear. V was clipped by 2 bases and J by 0 bases, with 5 bases between them. This CDR3 is 15 amino acids long. In germline, CDR1 is MNHEY, CDR2 SVGAGI. In DNA, the CDR3 is TGTGCCAGCAGTTACGATAGCTCTGGGGCCAACGTCCTGACTTTC. The encoded protein is CASSYDSSGANVLTF.

Here the CDR3 reads CASSPPMARGGETQYF. In nucleotides, the CDR3 is TGTGCCAGCTCACCACCAATGGCCAGGGGTGGCGAGACCCAGTACTTC. The V gene is TRBV18, the J gene TRBJ2-5; D might be TRBD1 (6 bases). V dropped 0 bases and J dropped 5 bases, with 16 bases sitting between them. This CDR3 region has 16 residues. Germline values: CDR1 KGHSH, CDR2 LQKENI.

This chain connects TRBV19 to TRBJ1-1, with 9 bases identical to TRBD1. Germline CDR1 LNHDA, CDR2 SQIVND (reference sequence). The CDR3 is 15 amino acids. CDR3 nucleotides: TGTGTCAGCGCGGACAGGGGTTTCATGAACACTGAAGCTTTCTTT. Translating gives CVSADRGFMNTEAFF.

This sequence joins TRBV30 and TRBJ2-3, with 7 bases matching TRBD2. This CDR3 has 13 residues. V gave up 4 bases and J gave up 1 base; unmatched junction bases: 2. Germline V gene data show CDR1 as GTSNPN and CDR2 as SVGIG (reference sequence). CDR3 residues: CAWILAGTDTQYF. In DNA form, the CDR3 reads TGTGCCTGGATTCTAGCGGGCACAGATACGCAGTATTTT.

In DNA form, the CDR3 reads TGTGCCAGCAGCAAAGAGGGGGCGACTGCGCTAGCGGGATATCACACCGGGGAGCTGTTTTTT. This encodes CASSKEGATALAGYHTGELFF. This sequence joins TRBV21-1 and TRBJ2-2; the table's D call, TRBD2, has no DNA check behind it. TRBV21-1 is a pseudogene. There are 21 residues in the CDR3.

About this clone: At one of its ends the junction is not consistent with the germline gene, which may arise from a read error. The chain carries TRBV6-5 and TRBJ2-5, with 10 bases matching TRBD2. CDR3 length: 11 amino acids. Germline V gene data show CDR1 as MNHEY and CDR2 as SVGAGI. The CDR3, as DNA: TGTGCCAGCAGTTCCACTAGCGGGACTCACTTC. Translated: CASSSTSGTHF.

This sequence joins TRBV28 and TRBJ2-7; 7 bases are a match to TRBD2. The CDR3 runs 14 residues. Per germline, CDR1 MDHEN and CDR2 SYDVKM. The trim removed 6 bases at V and 7 bases at J, leaving 12 bases unmatched. The CDR3 bases are TGTGCCAGCAGACCGTGGGGGGGAGCGAAGGAGCAGTACTTC. Translation gives CASRPWGGAKEQYF.